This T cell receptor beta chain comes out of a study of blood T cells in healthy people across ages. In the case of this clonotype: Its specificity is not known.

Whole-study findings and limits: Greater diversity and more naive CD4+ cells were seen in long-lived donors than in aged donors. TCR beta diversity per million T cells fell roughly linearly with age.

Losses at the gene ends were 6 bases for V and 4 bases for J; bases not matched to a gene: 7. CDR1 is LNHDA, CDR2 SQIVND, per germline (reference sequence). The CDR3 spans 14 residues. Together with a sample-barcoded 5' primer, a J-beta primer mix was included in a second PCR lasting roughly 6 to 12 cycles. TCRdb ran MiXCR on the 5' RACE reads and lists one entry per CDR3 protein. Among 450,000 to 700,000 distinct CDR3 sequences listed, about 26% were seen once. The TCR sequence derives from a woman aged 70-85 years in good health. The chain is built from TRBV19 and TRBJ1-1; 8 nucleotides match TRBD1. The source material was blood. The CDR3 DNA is TGTGCCAGTAGGATGGACAGGGCAGGCACTGAAGCTTTCTTT. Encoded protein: CASRMDRAGTEAFF. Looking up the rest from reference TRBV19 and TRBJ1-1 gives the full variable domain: DGGITQSPKYLFRKEGQNVTLSCEQNLNHDAMYWYRQDPGQGLRLIYYSQIVNDFQKGDIAEGYSVSREKKESFPLTVTSAQKNPTAFYLCASRMDRAGTEAFFGQGTRLTVV.